This TCR beta chain was recorded in a study of Ad26.COV2.S vaccination and SARS-CoV-2 variants. Repertoires were generated with immunoSEQ multiplex PCR, while TCRdb's copy carries only in-frame clones and drops some. In the table there are hundreds of thousands of clones, about 92% of which are singletons. This clone came up once. Its cognate antigen is unknown. Study results and caveats: The analyses of TCR breadth and depth may have understated the size of total T cell responses. Greater spike-specific TCR breadth was seen in vaccine recipients than in placebo recipients.

Treatment given: about 20 received Ad26.COV2.S at low or high dose, single or two shots; 5 received placebo; per-sample allocation not given. Samples analyzed were those drawn on day 63 after the first vaccine or placebo injection. The individual, an adult aged 18-55 years, was a donor in Boston. V dropped 2 bases and J dropped 4 bases, with 11 bases sitting between them. Germline V gives CDR1 MNHEY, CDR2 SVGEGT. The length of the CDR3 is 14 residues. The sequencing used peripheral blood, collected in a trial of Ad26.COV2.S vaccine versus placebo. This chain links TRBV6-2 or TRBV6-3 with TRBJ1-2; D is unclear. The TCR was taken from a person aged 18-60 years who received the Ad26.COV2.S COVID-19 vaccine or a placebo. The CDR3 nucleotides are TGTGCCAGCAGTTACCCCGGCGGATTCTATGGCTACACCTTC. Translation gives CASSYPGGFYGYTF.